This TCR beta chain was profiled in a study of shared clonotypes between healthy human individuals. Overall study results and limits: It was anticipated that sequencing depth would influence how many clonotypes donors shared. Compared with memory subsets, naive subsets generally had larger estimated richness.

Profiled with immunoSEQ multiplex PCR; TCRdb holds only in-frame clones, not every one. Found here are around 2.5 million clones, approximately 93% of them singletons; the top ten hold about 0.34%. On this clone itself: Antigen specificity is unknown.

The CDR3 contains 14 residues. V lost 0 bases and J 2 bases, leaving 7 bases between the germline ends. Germline values: CDR1 LGHNA, CDR2 YNFKEQ. V and J are TRBV4-2 and TRBJ1-1; no reliable D call. Sequencing input: naive CD4+ T cells from PBMCs. The subset denotes: CD45RA+ positively selected. The sequence came from a man between 18 and 29 years old in good health. Some clones in this sample may be carry-over from other donors' samples. The CDR3 sequence: CASSQDSRNTEAFF. CDR3 DNA: TGTGCCAGCAGCCAAGATTCCCGAAACACTGAAGCTTTCTTT.